This T cell receptor (beta chain) was identified in a study of T cell responses to AZD1222 COVID-19 vaccine. Turning to the study itself: Timing groups of about 4 and about 12 weeks for second doses were pooled. Overall study results and limits: The reported proportion of spike-specific TCRs targeting unmutated variant regions was nearly half. The peak T cell response came first, and repertoires were sampled only after it.

Measured with immunoSEQ multiplex PCR; TCRdb has only the in-frame clones, and not every one. The profile shows 160,000 or so clones, around 93% of them singletons. With respect to this clone: As yet, its antigen is unknown.

CDR1 MNHEY and CDR2 SVGAGI come from the germline V gene. The CDR3 is 15 residues long. Between the trimmed V and J ends, which lost 5 bases and 4 bases, there was a span of 14 bases. The sequenced sample was peripheral blood, obtained on day 0 of AZD1222 vaccination. V and J are TRBV6-5 and TRBJ1-4; tentatively, D is TRBD1 (6 bases). This clonotype originated in an adult in good health. CDR3 region: CASSINRDRNEKLFF. The DNA of the CDR3 is TGTGCCAGCAGTATAAACAGGGATCGTAATGAAAAACTGTTTTTT.